The 2 T cell receptor beta chains below were found in one sample sequenced in a study of graft-versus-host responses after intestinal transplantation. The assay was immunoSEQ multiplex PCR, and TCRdb's table has in-frame clones only and misses some. The top ten hold around 2.3% of the sample, which has tens of thousands of clones, roughly 90% seen once. What these receptors recognize is not known. This material consisted of unstimulated CD8+ T cells sorted from spleen or lymph node cells, taken before intestinal transplant. All receptors derive from a human donor who received an intestinal transplant.

This sequence joins TRBV28 and TRBJ2-1; 8 bases are a match to TRBD2. The CDR3 totals 14 residues. Germline V lookup: CDR1 MDHEN, CDR2 SYDVKM. J lost 7 bases, V lost 5 bases, and 7 bases had no gene match. The CDR3 reads CASSIEREKNEQFF. CDR3 DNA: TGTGCCAGCAGTATCGAGCGGGAGAAAAATGAGCAGTTCTTC.

The chain joins TRBV29-1 to TRBJ1-1; TRBD1 matches 9 bases. The ends lost 0 bases at V and 8 bases at J; junction bases unmatched: 4. CDR3 length: 13 residues. Germline V gives CDR1 SQVTM, CDR2 ANQGSEA. In nucleotides, the CDR3 is TGCAGCGTTGAAGATCCGGGACAGGGCGAAGCTTTCTTT. Its translation: CSVEDPGQGEAFF. Full variable domain (rest looked up from reference TRBV29-1 and TRBJ1-1): SAVISQKPSRDICQRGTSLTIQCQVDSQVTMMFWYRQQPGQSLTLIATANQGSEATYESGFVIDKFPISRPNLTFSTLTVSNMSPEDSSIYLCSVEDPGQGEAFFGQGTRLTVV.